Presented here are 27 T cell receptor beta chains from one specimen sequenced in a study of blood T cell repertoires in COVID-19. Sequencing used immunoSEQ multiplex PCR; TCRdb keeps in-frame clones, though not all of them. Of 250,000 or so clones listed, around 90% were seen once; the top ten hold about 2%. What was sequenced was peripheral blood. These receptors came from an older woman with COVID-19, enrolled during active disease.

This chain connects TRBV9 to TRBJ2-7; 9 nucleotides agree with TRBD2. The V gene end was trimmed by 3 bases and the J gene end by 5 bases; junction bases not matched to a gene: 6. The CDR3 sequence is 14 residues long. Looked up from germline, CDR1 is SGDLS and CDR2 is YYNGEE. CDR3 protein: CASSASWTSDEQYF. The DNA for the CDR3 is TGTGCCAGCAGCGCATCATGGACTAGCGACGAGCAGTACTTC.

The V call is TRBV3-1 (or the pseudogene TRBV3-2), the J call TRBJ2-3, with TRBD2 matching over 11 bases. Germline V lookup: CDR1 LGHDT, CDR2 YNNKEL (reference sequence). The CDR3 length is 14 residues. After removal of 4 bases from V and 8 bases from J, the junction contained 5 bases not matched to a gene. The CDR3: CASSPSGGPGTQYF. CDR3 in DNA: TGTGCCAGCAGCCCTAGCGGGGGGCCGGGTACGCAGTATTTT.

DNA for the CDR3: TGCGCCAGCAGCCAAGATTACGCCCGGCGGTCCAATTCACCCCTCCACTTT. Translating gives CASSQDYARRSNSPLHF. V usage is TRBV4-3 and J usage is TRBJ1-6; D not certain. Germline CDR1 reads LGHNA; CDR2 reads YSLEER. This CDR3 is built from 17 residues. V dropped 0 bases and J dropped 7 bases, with 16 bases sitting between them.

This chain joins TRBV19 and TRBJ2-3; 7 bases fit TRBD2. V dropped 1 base and J dropped 1; count of bases not matched to a gene: 2. Germline CDR1 is LNHDA and CDR2 is SQIVND (reference sequence). The length of the CDR3 is 15 residues. The CDR3 region is CASSIGRGGTDTQYF. CDR3 DNA: TGTGCCAGTAGTATAGGACGGGGGGGCACAGATACGCAGTATTTT.

The chain recombines TRBV3-1 (or the pseudogene TRBV3-2) with TRBJ1-5; D is possibly TRBD1 (6 bases). CDR1 is LGHDT, CDR2 YNNKEL, per germline (reference sequence). The V end was cut by 8 bases, the J end by 4 bases, with 12 bases between. This CDR3 has 13 amino acids. CDR3 DNA: TGTGCCAGCGGCGGAACAGGGAATCAGCCCCAGCATTTT. It translates to CASGGTGNQPQHF.

This rearrangement joins TRBV6-2 or TRBV6-3 to TRBJ1-5; 7 nucleotides line up with TRBD1. The CDR3 extends over 19 amino acids. Per the germline V gene, CDR1 is MNHEY and CDR2 is SVGEGT. V lost 2 bases, J lost 3 bases, and 16 bases stayed unmatched. The CDR3: CASSYPLDRAVFSNQPQHF. The CDR3 nucleotides are TGTGCCAGCAGTTACCCTCTAGACAGGGCGGTCTTTTCCAATCAGCCCCAGCATTTT.

The genes are TRBV7-3 and TRBJ1-3; no definite D call. V was cut by 2 bases and J by 0 bases, with 11 bases left in between. Germline V gene lookup returns CDR1 SGHTA and CDR2 FQGTGA. CDR3 length: 16 residues. CDR3 DNA sequence: TGTGCCAGCAGCTTAGGTCCTTTGAGCTCTGGAAACACCATATATTTT. Amino acids: CASSLGPLSSGNTIYF.

This chain connects TRBV19 to TRBJ1-3; D is unclear. V lost 8 bases to trimming and J lost 2 bases, with 13 bases between them. Germline V gives CDR1 LNHDA, CDR2 SQIVND (reference sequence). This CDR3 spans 14 amino acids. The CDR3 sequence: CASGSGGTGNTIYF. CDR3 coding DNA: TGTGCCAGTGGTTCGGGAGGGACTGGAAACACCATATATTTT.

This clone occurred a few times. The J gene is TRBJ1-4, the V gene TRBV4-1, with 11 bases matching TRBD1. The germline CDR1 and CDR2 sequences are MGHRA and YSYEKL. The CDR3 is made up of 13 amino acids. V shed 6 bases, J shed 11 bases, and the junction held 5 bases outside the gene matches. CDR3 bases: TGCGCCAGCAGAGGACAGGGGGCGCAGAAACTGTTTTTT. This translates into CASRGQGAQKLFF.

The chain has TRBV5-1 and TRBJ2-2; D is undetermined. This CDR3 spans 15 amino acids. V was cut by 0 bases and J by 2 bases, with 8 bases left in between. The germline CDR1 and CDR2 sequences are SGHRS and YFSETQ. CDR3: CASSLEIVNTGELFF. DNA for the CDR3: TGCGCCAGCAGCTTGGAAATAGTAAACACCGGGGAGCTGTTTTTT.

The gene calls are TRBV6-5 and TRBJ1-1; the match to TRBD1 covers 9 bases. The CDR3 is made up of 12 amino acids. V dropped 5 bases and J dropped 10; count of bases not matched to a gene: 5. Germline V gene sequence: CDR1 MNHEY, CDR2 SVGAGI. This CDR3 is CASSTGQGGAFF. In DNA, the CDR3 is TGTGCCAGCAGTACGGGACAGGGCGGAGCTTTCTTT.

The genes are TRBV3-1 (or the pseudogene TRBV3-2) and TRBJ1-1; no firm D call. CDR3 length: 14 residues. Germline assignment: CDR1 LGHDT and CDR2 YNNKEL (reference sequence). V lost 0 bases, J lost 1 base, and 6 bases lay in between. The CDR3 region is CASSQDRQNTEAFF. The CDR3 DNA follows: TGTGCCAGCAGCCAAGATCGACAGAACACTGAAGCTTTCTTT.

The rearrangement links TRBV3-1 (or the pseudogene TRBV3-2) to TRBJ2-3, with 14 bases fitting TRBD2. CDR3 size: 16 residues. The V segment lost 4 bases and the J segment 5 bases; nucleotides outside the gene matches: 5. CDR1 and CDR2 from the germline V gene are LGHDT and YNNKEL (reference sequence). The CDR3 is CASSRTSGGRGDTQYF. CDR3 nucleotide sequence: TGTGCCAGCAGCCGGACTAGCGGGGGGAGGGGAGATACGCAGTATTTT.

The chain carries TRBV7-2 and TRBJ1-2, with 8 bases matching TRBD1. V lost 3 bases and J lost 1; bases outside the gene matches: 7. CDR3 size: 16 residues. Germline lookup yields CDR1 SGHTA and CDR2 FQGNSA. CDR3 residues: CASSLAGGAHNYGYTF. CDR3 nucleotide sequence: TGTGCCAGCAGCTTGGCAGGGGGCGCCCATAACTATGGCTACACCTTC. The entire variable domain, with the rest obtained from reference TRBV7-2 and TRBJ1-2, is as follows: GAGVSQSPSNKVTEKGKDVELRCDPISGHTALYWYRQSLGQGLEFLIYFQGNSAPDKSGLPSDRFSAERTGGSVSTLTIQRTQQEDSAVYLCASSLAGGAHNYGYTFGSGTRLTVV.

This sequence joins TRBV16 and TRBJ1-6, with D perhaps TRBD1 (5 bases). This CDR3 region has 15 residues. The V gene lost 0 bases and the J gene lost 7 bases, with 10 bases spanning the gap. Germline assignment: CDR1 KGHSY and CDR2 FQNENV. In nucleotides, the CDR3 is TGTGCCAGCAGCCAATCTAAGGGGCGGAATTCACCCCTCCACTTT. Its protein is CASSQSKGRNSPLHF.

The chain is built from TRBV29-1 and TRBJ2-3; D is perhaps TRBD2 (5 bases). Trimming removed 7 bases at V and 10 bases at J, with 15 bases between. Germline V gene lookup returns CDR1 SQVTM and CDR2 ANQGSEA. The CDR3 length is 11 residues. This chain's CDR3 is CSGRSAMSQYF. CDR3 DNA: TGCAGCGGGAGGAGTGCGATGTCGCAGTATTTT.

This chain links TRBV9 with TRBJ2-1; 8 nucleotides line up with TRBD2. Losses at the gene ends were 2 bases for V and 4 bases for J; bases not matched to a gene: 8. The CDR3 spans 16 residues. Germline lookup yields CDR1 SGDLS and CDR2 YYNGEE. This CDR3 reads CASSVLAGSSYNEQFF. The CDR3 nucleotides are TGTGCCAGCAGCGTCCTAGCGGGTTCCTCTTACAATGAGCAGTTCTTC.

CDR3 amino acids: CASSRWGQRLNQPQHF. CDR3 nucleotide sequence: TGTGCCAGCAGTCGTTGGGGACAGAGACTCAATCAGCCCCAGCATTTT. This sequence joins TRBV27 and TRBJ1-5; 7 bases fit TRBD1. Per germline, CDR1 MNHEY and CDR2 SMNVEV (reference sequence). J was trimmed by 3 bases and V by 5 bases; bases with no gene match: 10. The CDR3 spans 16 residues.

The V and J genes are TRBV19 and TRBJ1-1; D is possibly TRBD1 (5 bases). Deletions cut 5 bases from V and 2 bases from J, with 12 bases between. The CDR3 loop spans 14 amino acids. Germline CDR1 and CDR2: LNHDA and SQIVND (reference sequence). CDR3 region: CASSLGGRNTEAFF. The DNA of the CDR3 is TGTGCCAGTAGTTTGGGGGGACGCAACACTGAAGCTTTCTTT. Looking up the rest from reference TRBV19 and TRBJ1-1 gives the full variable domain: DGGITQSPKYLFRKEGQNVTLSCEQNLNHDAMYWYRQDPGQGLRLIYYSQIVNDFQKGDIAEGYSVSREKKESFPLTVTSAQKNPTAFYLCASSLGGRNTEAFFGQGTRLTVV.

This sequence joins TRBV2 and TRBJ2-3; 12 nucleotides align to TRBD1. Unmatched junction bases numbered 10, after V lost 2 bases and J lost 4 bases. From germline, CDR1 is SNHLY and CDR2 FYNNEI. CDR3 length: 18 amino acids. The CDR3 sequence: CASSESPTGTGGADTQYF. In DNA, the CDR3 is TGTGCCAGCAGTGAATCTCCTACCGGGACAGGGGGCGCAGATACGCAGTATTTT. Full variable domain (remainder filled in from reference TRBV2 and TRBJ2-3): EPEVTQTPSHQVTQMGQEVILRCVPISNHLYFYWYRQILGQKVEFLVSFYNNEISEKSEIFDDQFSVERPDGSNFTLKIRSTKLEDSAMYFCASSESPTGTGGADTQYFGPGTRLTVL.

This chain links TRBV25-1 with TRBJ2-1, with D tentatively TRBD2 (7 bases). Looked up from germline, CDR1 is MGHDK and CDR2 is SYGVNS. The CDR3 is 14 residues long. V was shortened by 8 bases and J by 8 bases, with 19 bases between the two germline ends. The CDR3: CASLGGPRIHEQFF. Written as DNA, the CDR3 is TGTGCCAGCCTCGGGGGGCCTCGAATTCATGAGCAGTTCTTC.

The rearrangement uses TRBV6-2 or TRBV6-3 and TRBJ1-6, with 8 bases fitting TRBD1. Germline V lookup: CDR1 MNHEY, CDR2 SVGEGT. With 6 bases clipped from V and 6 bases from J, the junction kept 10 bases outside the gene matches. The CDR3 spans 16 residues. The CDR3 nucleotides read TGTGCCAGCAGCCTACAGGGGGTTACGGTTAATTCACCCCTCCACTTT. Protein sequence: CASSLQGVTVNSPLHF.

V is TRBV7-9 and J is TRBJ2-5; TRBD2 is a possible D gene (6 bases). Germline V gene data show CDR1 as SEHNR and CDR2 as FQNEAQ (reference sequence). The CDR3 loop spans 14 amino acids. V lost 4 bases to trimming and J lost 2 bases, with 11 bases between them. CDR3 in amino acids: CASSSMTRQETQYF. The DNA of the CDR3 is TGTGCCAGCAGCTCCATGACTAGACAAGAGACCCAGTACTTC.

This clone was counted once. V and J are TRBV5-1 and TRBJ2-3; TRBD1 matches at 8 bases. CDR3 size: 17 residues. Germline V lookup: CDR1 SGHRS, CDR2 YFSETQ. Trimming removed 1 base from V and 2 bases from J; junction bases left unmatched: 9. The CDR3: CASSLSPPGGPTDTQYF. The CDR3, as DNA: TGCGCCAGCAGCTTGTCACCCCCAGGGGGCCCCACAGATACGCAGTATTTT.

This clone was recorded only once. The CDR3: CASSTGWGLGDTQYF. Here the CDR3 DNA reads TGTGCCAGCAGTACCGGTTGGGGGCTCGGAGATACGCAGTATTTT. This chain links TRBV6-5 with TRBJ2-3; a possible D gene is TRBD1 (6 bases). The CDR3 extends over 15 amino acids. V was clipped by 5 bases and J by 5 bases, with 17 bases between them. Germline V gene sequence: CDR1 MNHEY, CDR2 SVGAGI.

The V gene is TRBV7-8, the J gene TRBJ1-1; unclear D gene. The CDR3 is made up of 14 amino acids. In germline, CDR1 is SGHVS, CDR2 FQNEAQ. V was shortened by 3 bases and J by 4 bases, with 12 bases between the two germline ends. CDR3 bases: TGTGCCAGCAGCTTTCGTGCGGTCGGCACTGAAGCTTTCTTT. Translating it yields CASSFRAVGTEAFF.

The V gene is TRBV6-2 or TRBV6-3, the J gene TRBJ1-1; a possible D gene is TRBD1 (6 bases). CDR1 is MNHEY and CDR2 is SVGEGT in the germline V gene. Trimming took off 5 bases at V and 5 bases at J, with 21 bases between the two ends. The CDR3 spans 16 residues. CDR3 in DNA: TGTGCCAGCAGTCGGCGGACAGCTAGCATTGGGACTGAAGCTTTCTTT. Translation gives CASSRRTASIGTEAFF.